These T cell receptor beta chains were read from a single sample in a study of immune evolution from preneoplasia to lung adenocarcinoma. Profiled with immunoSEQ multiplex PCR; TCRdb holds only in-frame clones, not every one. The sample contains tens of thousands of clones, 60% to 75% of which appear only once. Specimen: FFPE invasive lung adenocarcinoma tissue. The receptors were gathered from a person in their sixties or seventies with lung adenocarcinoma. CDR3s include the opening cysteine and the closing phenylalanine or tryptophan. A D gene is named only where the DNA matches it firmly. Only part of the rows carry a size: once, few, many, or a class if the clone is expanded.

TRBJ2-3	TRBV18	-	-	CASSPQIGDTQYF	TGTGCCAGCTCACCACAGATAGGAGATACGCAGTATTTT
TRBJ1-4	TRBV7-6	TRBD1	few	CASSARRGSEKLFF	TGTGCCAGCAGCGCTCGCAGGGGGAGTGAAAAACTGTTTTTT
TRBJ2-3	TRBV7-3	-	-	CASSLTPAGSSTDTQYF	TGTGCCAGCAGCTTAACGCCGGCGGGCTCTAGCACAGATACGCAGTATTTT
TRBJ1-1	TRBV11-3	-	-	CASSSHRDTEAFF	TGTGCCAGCAGCTCCCACAGGGACACTGAAGCTTTCTTT
TRBJ2-2	TRBV9	-	-	CASSWTPTGELFF	TGTGCCAGTAGCTGGACACCCACCGGGGAGCTGTTTTTT
TRBJ2-1	TRBV19	-	-	CASSSDHDPSAYNEQFF	TGTGCCAGTAGTTCCGACCATGACCCCTCAGCGTACAATGAGCAGTTCTTC
TRBJ2-7	TRBV7-2	TRBD2	-	CASSRSSGTSYEQYF	TGTGCCAGCAGCCGAAGTAGCGGGACTTCCTACGAGCAGTACTTC
TRBJ2-1	TRBV4-1	-	-	CASSQSLAPLSYNEQFF	TGCGCCAGCAGCCAATCCCTGGCCCCATTATCCTACAATGAGCAGTTCTTC
TRBJ2-2	TRBV5-1	-	few	CASSLGHRDPNTGELFF	TGCGCCAGCAGCTTGGGTCACCGGGACCCGAACACCGGGGAGCTGTTTTTT
TRBJ2-2	TRBV7-9	-	-	CASRPGGQANTGELFF	TGTGCCAGCAGACCGGGGGGACAGGCGAACACCGGGGAGCTGTTTTTT
TRBJ2-3	TRBV19	-	-	CAISPGPGLRTQYF	TGTGCCATCAGTCCGGGGCCAGGACTTCGTACGCAGTATTTT
TRBJ2-2	TRBV5-4	-	-	CASSLGGTNTGELFF	TGTGCCAGCAGCTTGGGCGGGACGAACACCGGGGAGCTGTTTTTT
TRBJ2-5	TRBV7-9	-	-	CASSSPGVQETQYF	TGTGCCAGCAGCTCCCCGGGGGTCCAAGAGACCCAGTACTTC
TRBJ2-5	TRBV9	TRBD1	-	CASSVNPQGYQETQYF	TGTGCCAGCAGCGTAAATCCACAGGGGTACCAAGAGACCCAGTACTTC
TRBJ1-6	TRBV30	-	once	CAWTGTANSPLHF	TGTGCCTGGACCGGCACAGCCAATTCACCCCTCCACTTT
TRBJ1-1	TRBV7-9	-	-	CASSLARALNTEAFF	TGTGCCAGCAGCTTAGCGCGGGCCCTGAACACTGAAGCTTTCTTT
TRBJ1-1	TRBV30	-	few	CAWIQGHGTVTEAFF	TGTGCCTGGATCCAGGGTCATGGGACGGTCACTGAAGCTTTCTTT
TRBJ1-1	TRBV9	-	-	CASSVGEGRVTEAFF	TGTGCCAGCAGCGTAGGAGAGGGCAGGGTCACTGAAGCTTTCTTT
TRBJ1-5	TRBV30	TRBD1	-	CAWSPGTGVNQPQHF	TGTGCCTGGAGCCCCGGGACAGGGGTTAATCAGCCCCAGCATTTT
TRBJ1-1	TRBV20-1	-	-	CSARAATVAFF	TGCAGTGCTAGAGCGGCGACAGTTGCTTTCTTT
TRBJ1-1	TRBV5-4	-	-	CASSPGAHRELNTEAFF	TGTGCCAGCAGCCCGGGCGCCCACAGGGAACTGAACACTGAAGCTTTCTTT
TRBJ2-3	TRBV9	TRBD2	-	CASSVGLAVDTQYF	TGTGCCAGCAGCGTTGGACTAGCGGTCGATACGCAGTATTTT
TRBJ1-1	TRBV7-5	-	-	CARSSTAAGIGTEAFF	TGTGCCAGAAGCTCCACCGCGGCAGGGATCGGCACTGAAGCTTTCTTT
TRBJ1-1	TRBV9	-	-	CASSVGRNTEAFF	TGTGCCAGCAGCGTAGGACGGAACACTGAAGCTTTCTTT
TRBJ2-2	TRBV10-2	-	once	CASSWDQFSRELFF	TGCGCCAGCAGTTGGGACCAGTTTAGCCGGGAGCTGTTTTTT
TRBJ2-7	TRBV4-1	-	few	CASSQDEEDGNTYEQYF	TGCGCCAGCAGCCAAGATGAGGAGGACGGCAACACCTACGAGCAGTACTTC
TRBJ2-7	TRBV6-6	TRBD1	-	CASSYEGLGTGEQYF	TGTGCCAGCAGTTACGAGGGGCTGGGGACAGGCGAGCAGTACTTC
TRBJ2-1	TRBV5-1	TRBD2	-	CASSQSGSSYNEQFF	TGCGCCAGCAGCCAGAGCGGGAGCTCCTACAATGAGCAGTTCTTC
TRBJ2-1	TRBV9	-	-	CASSMGGGRDNEQFF	TGTGCCAGCAGCATGGGCGGAGGCCGGGACAATGAGCAGTTCTTC
TRBJ2-3	TRBV10-3	-	-	CAISESGRADTDTQYF	TGTGCCATCAGTGAGTCAGGCAGGGCTGACACAGATACGCAGTATTTT
TRBJ2-3	TRBV30	TRBD2	few	CAWSPPSGGTDTQYF	TGTGCCTGGAGTCCCCCTAGCGGGGGCACAGATACGCAGTATTTT
TRBJ2-7	TRBV6-5	-	-	CASSSPRSSEQYF	TGTGCCAGCAGTTCCCCCCGGAGTTCCGAGCAGTACTTC
TRBJ2-3	TRBV15	-	-	CATARASTDTQYF	TGTGCCACCGCTCGGGCTAGCACAGATACGCAGTATTTT
TRBJ1-1	TRBV28	-	few	CASSLPRRLNEAFF	TGTGCCAGCAGTTTACCCCGCCGGCTGAATGAAGCTTTCTTT
TRBJ2-2	TRBV18	-	-	CASSPPIGELFF	TGTGCCAGCTCACCTCCCATCGGGGAGCTGTTTTTT
TRBJ1-1	TRBV11-2	-	once	CASSTRTVTGYTEAFF	TGTGCCAGCAGCACCCGAACGGTCACGGGGTACACTGAAGCTTTCTTT
TRBJ1-2	TRBV6-6	TRBD1	-	CASTKDRGVRYYGYTF	TGTGCCAGCACCAAGGACAGGGGTGTGAGATATTACGGCTACACCTTC
TRBJ1-2	TRBV11-2	TRBD1	-	CASSLRQGAIGYTF	TGTGCCAGCAGCCTGAGACAGGGTGCGATTGGCTACACCTTC
TRBJ2-7	TRBV30	TRBD2	-	CAWSEGTSGMTGQYF	TGTGCCTGGAGTGAAGGGACTAGCGGAATGACGGGGCAGTACTTC
TRBJ2-1	TRBV2	TRBD2	-	CASSRTSRDYNEQFF	TGTGCCAGCAGTAGGACTAGCAGAGACTACAATGAGCAGTTCTTC
TRBJ2-7	TRBV10-3	-	-	CAISESEGFSYEQYF	TGTGCCATCAGTGAGTCAGAGGGATTCTCCTACGAGCAGTACTTC
TRBJ2-5	TRBV12-5	TRBD2	-	CASGSGILQETQYF	TGTGCTAGTGGGAGCGGGATTCTCCAAGAGACCCAGTACTTC
TRBJ2-7	TRBV7-3	-	-	CASSSEGDNYEQYF	TGTGCCAGCAGCTCAGAGGGGGACAACTACGAGCAGTACTTC
TRBJ1-5	TRBV2	TRBD1	-	CASSEAGGAYQPQHF	TGTGCCAGCAGTGAGGCAGGGGGCGCCTATCAGCCCCAGCATTTT
TRBJ2-7	TRBV5-1	-	-	CASSFSRAPGWEQYF	TGCGCCAGCAGCTTCAGCCGGGCCCCGGGTTGGGAGCAGTACTTC
TRBJ2-2	TRBV15	-	-	CATSRDHVGYTGELFF	TGTGCCACCAGCAGAGATCACGTGGGGTACACCGGGGAGCTGTTTTTT
TRBJ2-7	TRBV11-3	TRBD2	-	CASSLVLAGREQYF	TGTGCCAGCAGCTTAGTACTAGCGGGGCGAGAGCAGTACTTC
TRBJ1-1	TRBV9	-	-	CASSSNMNTEAFF	TGTGCCAGCAGCTCAAACATGAACACTGAAGCTTTCTTT